This T cell receptor beta chain was observed in a study of blood T cell repertoires in COVID-19. Germline CDR1 KGHSH, CDR2 LQKENI. This CDR3 has 16 amino acids. V lost 3 bases and J 0 bases, leaving 14 bases between the germline ends. Measured with immunoSEQ multiplex PCR; TCRdb has only the in-frame clones, and not every one. The table lists some 200,000 clones, around 86% of them singletons, with 3% to 4.5% in the top ten. Participants were aged about 18 to 89 years from roughly 25 US areas. This clonotype originated in a woman aged 40 to 49 with acute COVID-19. Sequencing was carried out using PBMCs or T cells enriched from blood (not recorded which). The J gene is TRBJ1-2, the V gene TRBV18; D not resolved. CDR3 region: CASSPTIGQSNYGYTF. The DNA for the CDR3 is TGTGCCAGCTCACCGACTATAGGGCAGTCTAACTATGGCTACACCTTC.